These T cell receptor beta chains were read from a single sample in a study of CD8 T cells in Susac syndrome. TCRdb analysed the immunoSEQ multiplex PCR reads with MiXCR anew, one entry per CDR3 protein. The table includes around 220,000 distinct CDR3 sequences, roughly nine tenths detected once. Material: CD8+ T cells from PBMCs. These receptors all come from a human donor with multiple sclerosis. Both conserved end residues are part of each CDR3. A D gene is named only where the DNA matches it firmly. The size field is filled for only some rows; it gives once, few, many or a size class.

V	length	size	D	J	DNA	CDR3
TRBV2	19	-	TRBD2	TRBJ2-1	TGTGCCAGCAGTGTCCGGGTGGAGAAGCGGGGGCCTTCCTACAATGAGCAGTTCTTC	CASSVRVEKRGPSYNEQFF
TRBV20-1	15	once	-	TRBJ2-1	TGCAGTGCACCGGACCGCGAATCCTTCTACAATGAGCAGTTCTTC	CSAPDRESFYNEQFF
TRBV12-3/TRBV12-4	17	-	-	TRBJ1-1	TGTGCCAGCAGTTTATACCAGGGACTCCCCGGGGCGGCTGAAGCTTTCTTT	CASSLYQGLPGAAEAFF
TRBV9	12	-	-	TRBJ2-1	TGTGCCAGCAGCGCCCTTCACAATGAGCAGTTCTTC	CASSALHNEQFF
TRBV7-9	16	-	TRBD1	TRBJ1-1	TGTGCCAGCAGCTTATCAGGACAGGGGATGAACACTGAAGCTTTCTTT	CASSLSGQGMNTEAFF
TRBV29-1	11	-	-	TRBJ2-1	TGCAGCGTTCGCGGCGGCAATGAGCAGTTCTTC	CSVRGGNEQFF
TRBV3-1	13	-	-	TRBJ1-1	TGTGCCAGCAGCCCGAGGTGGGAGACTGAAGCTTTCTTT	CASSPRWETEAFF
TRBV29-1	13	-	TRBD2	TRBJ2-7	TGCAGCGTTGTAGGGACTAGTTCCTACGAGCAGTACTTC	CSVVGTSSYEQYF
TRBV6-1	15	-	-	TRBJ2-3	TGTGCCAGCAGTCCGCAGGGGTTTTTAGGAGATACGCAGTATTTT	CASSPQGFLGDTQYF
TRBV7-9	17	once	TRBD2	TRBJ2-7	TGTGCCAGCAGCTTAGCCCAGATTGCGGGGGGACTTAGCGAGCAGTACTTC	CASSLAQIAGGLSEQYF
TRBV4-1	15	-	TRBD1	TRBJ2-7	TGCGCCAGCAGCCAATTAGCCAGGGGGCCCTACGAGCAGTACTTC	CASSQLARGPYEQYF
TRBV27	13	-	TRBD2	TRBJ2-7	TGTGCCAGCAGTCCTAGCGGACCGCTCGAGCAGTACTTC	CASSPSGPLEQYF
TRBV2	14	-	-	TRBJ1-6	TGTGCCAGCGGGGAACCGGAGGATTATTCACCCCTCCACTTT	CASGEPEDYSPLHF
TRBV15	15	few	-	TRBJ2-1	TGTGCCACCAGCTTGCCAGGGGGGTCCTACAATGAGCAGTTCTTC	CATSLPGGSYNEQFF
TRBV12-3/TRBV12-4	13	-	-	TRBJ2-7	TGTGCCAGCAGCCAGGGGTGGGGTTCCGAGCAGTACTTC	CASSQGWGSEQYF
TRBV14	13	-	TRBD2	TRBJ2-5	TGTGCCAGCAGCAGGACTAGCCGAGAGACCCAGTACTTC	CASSRTSRETQYF
TRBV4-3	13	-	-	TRBJ2-3	TGCGCCAGCAGCCAAGTCGGTGGTGATACGCAGTATTTT	CASSQVGGDTQYF
TRBV5-6	13	-	TRBD1	TRBJ2-1	TGTGCCAGCAACCTGGGACAGGGGGATGAGCAGTTCTTC	CASNLGQGDEQFF
TRBV19	15	once	TRBD2	TRBJ2-3	TGTGCCAGTAGTTTAGCGGGAGGGAGCCCAGATACGCAGTATTTT	CASSLAGGSPDTQYF
TRBV7-3	17	-	-	TRBJ2-3	TGTGCCAGCAGCTACCTCCGGCGGATAAAAAGTACAGATACGCAGTATTTT	CASSYLRRIKSTDTQYF
TRBV19	16	-	-	TRBJ1-1	TGTGCCAGTAGTCCCCCGGGGTCCCCCATGAACACTGAAGCTTTCTTT	CASSPPGSPMNTEAFF
TRBV10-3	15	few	TRBD1	TRBJ2-7	TGTGCCATCAGCGTTATAGGACAGGGCTCCTACGAGCAGTACTTC	CAISVIGQGSYEQYF
TRBV24-1	21	-	TRBD1	TRBJ2-3	TGTGCCACCAGTGATCCTAACCGGGACAGGGAAGACTCACTTAGCACAGATACGCAGTATTTT	CATSDPNRDREDSLSTDTQYF
TRBV7-9	16	-	TRBD2	TRBJ2-3	TGTGCCAGCAGCTACCCCGCTAGCGGGGGTGGAGATACGCAGTATTTT	CASSYPASGGGDTQYF
TRBV9	15	-	TRBD2	TRBJ2-1	TGTGCCAGCAGCGAATCGGGACTAGGGGGAAATGAGCAGTTCTTC	CASSESGLGGNEQFF
TRBV7-9	14	-	-	TRBJ2-2	TGTGCCAGCAGCTTACCAGCGAACACCGGGGAGCTGTTTTTT	CASSLPANTGELFF
TRBV5-6	15	-	TRBD2	TRBJ2-2	TGTGCCAGCAGAACCAGCGGGGGGAACACCGGGGAGCTGTTTTTT	CASRTSGGNTGELFF
TRBV11-2	12	once	-	TRBJ1-1	TGTGCCAGCAGCTTAGCCGGGGGAACAGCTTTCTTT	CASSLAGGTAFF
TRBV29-1	13	few	-	TRBJ1-2	TGCAGCGTTGAACCCCAGGGTGGCTATGGCTACACCTTC	CSVEPQGGYGYTF
TRBV18	14	once	-	TRBJ1-2	TGTGCCAGCTCACCCGGCCGAGGGGAGGATGGCTACACCTTC	CASSPGRGEDGYTF
TRBV6-4	14	-	TRBD1	TRBJ1-1	TGTGCCAGCAGGGCAGGGGGGCCGACCACTGAAGCTTTCTTT	CASRAGGPTTEAFF
TRBV7-3	18	once	-	TRBJ2-2	TGTGCCAGCAGCTTAACGGGACGGAGCCTAACGAACACCGGGGAGCTGTTTTTT	CASSLTGRSLTNTGELFF
TRBV4-1	15	-	-	TRBJ2-1	TGCGCCAGCAGCCAAGCAGGGATCAATTACAATGAGCAGTTCTTC	CASSQAGINYNEQFF
TRBV9	16	-	-	TRBJ2-3	TGTGCCAGCAGCTGTGACGCGGGACGCCCTCAAGGTACGCAGTATTTT	CASSCDAGRPQGTQYF
TRBV5-6	17	once	TRBD1	TRBJ2-2	TGTGCCAGCAGCGCAGGGACTGACAGGGGGCCCTCCGGGGAGCTGTTTTTT	CASSAGTDRGPSGELFF
TRBV6-6	14	-	TRBD2	TRBJ2-7	TGTGCCAGCAGTTCCCAGCGGGAGGTTCACGAGCAGTACTTC	CASSSQREVHEQYF
TRBV9	14	-	TRBD1	TRBJ1-2	TGTGCCAGCAGCGCGCGACAGGGTCTCGATGGCTACACCTTC	CASSARQGLDGYTF
TRBV6-5	13	once	TRBD1	TRBJ2-1	TGTGCCAGCGGCGACAGGGGGTACAATGAGCAGTTCTTC	CASGDRGYNEQFF
TRBV20-1	15	-	-	TRBJ2-3	TGCAGTGCTAGCGAATTGGACAGTAGCACAGATACGCAGTATTTT	CSASELDSSTDTQYF
TRBV9	14	once	-	TRBJ1-2	TGTGCCAGCAGCCTAGATACAGGTGACTATGGCTACACCTTC	CASSLDTGDYGYTF
TRBV5-1	16	-	TRBD2	TRBJ2-3	TGCGCCAGCAGCTTGACTAGCGGGGGGGCCACAGATACGCAGTATTTT	CASSLTSGGATDTQYF
TRBV5-6	13	-	-	TRBJ2-2	TGTGCCAGCAGCTTCGTTACCGCCGGGGAGCTGTTTTTT	CASSFVTAGELFF
TRBV27	15	-	TRBD1	TRBJ1-2	TGTGCCAGCAAACCCGGGACAGGCCTTCGCTATGGCTACACCTTC	CASKPGTGLRYGYTF
TRBV19	16	-	-	TRBJ1-5	TGTGCCAGTACCACGGGGTCCACAGTTGTTAATCAGCCCCAGCATTTT	CASTTGSTVVNQPQHF
TRBV10-2	15	-	TRBD2	TRBJ2-3	TGCGCCAGCAAGGCGAATAGCGGGAGCACAGATACGCAGTATTTT	CASKANSGSTDTQYF
TRBV5-6	14	-	-	TRBJ2-5	TGTGCCAGCAGCTTGGGACCCTGGCAAGAGACCCAGTACTTC	CASSLGPWQETQYF
TRBV25-1	14	-	TRBD1	TRBJ2-7	TGTGCCAGCAGTGAAGGCGACAGGGGCTACGAGCAGTACTTC	CASSEGDRGYEQYF
TRBV13	13	-	-	TRBJ1-2	TGTGCCAGCAGCTCCGGGGGGGACTATGGCTACACCTTC	CASSSGGDYGYTF
TRBV27	17	-	TRBD1	TRBJ1-2	TGTGCCAGCAGCTTCTCACCCTCGACAGGGGACTACTATGGCTACACCTTC	CASSFSPSTGDYYGYTF
TRBV7-9	15	-	TRBD1	TRBJ1-2	TGTGCCAGCAGCCCTCCACAGGGGGCGAACTATGGCTACACCTTC	CASSPPQGANYGYTF